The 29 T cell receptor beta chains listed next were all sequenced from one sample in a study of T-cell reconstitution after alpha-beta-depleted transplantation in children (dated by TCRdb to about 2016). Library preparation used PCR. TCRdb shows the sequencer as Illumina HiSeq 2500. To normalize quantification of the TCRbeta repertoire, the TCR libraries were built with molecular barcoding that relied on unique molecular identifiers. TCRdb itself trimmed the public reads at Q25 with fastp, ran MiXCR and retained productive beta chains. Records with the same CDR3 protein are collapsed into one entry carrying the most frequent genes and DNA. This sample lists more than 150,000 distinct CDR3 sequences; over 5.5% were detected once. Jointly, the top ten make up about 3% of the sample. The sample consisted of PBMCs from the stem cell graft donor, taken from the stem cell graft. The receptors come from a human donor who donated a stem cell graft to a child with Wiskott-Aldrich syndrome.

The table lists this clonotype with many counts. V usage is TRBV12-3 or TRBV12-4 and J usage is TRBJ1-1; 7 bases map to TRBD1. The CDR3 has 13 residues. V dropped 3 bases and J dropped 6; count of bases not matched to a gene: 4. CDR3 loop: CASSFGQGAEAFF. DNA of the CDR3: TGTGCCAGCAGTTTTGGCCAGGGGGCTGAAGCTTTCTTT.

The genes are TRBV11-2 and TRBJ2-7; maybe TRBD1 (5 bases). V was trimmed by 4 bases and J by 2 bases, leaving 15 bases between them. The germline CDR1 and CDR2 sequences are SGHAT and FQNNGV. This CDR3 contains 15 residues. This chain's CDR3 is CASSSSGSRAYEQYF. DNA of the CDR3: TGTGCCAGCAGCTCCTCCGGGTCCAGGGCCTACGAGCAGTACTTC. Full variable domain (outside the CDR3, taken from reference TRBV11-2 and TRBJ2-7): EAGVAQSPRYKIIEKRQSVAFWCNPISGHATLYWYQQILGQGPKLLIQFQNNGVVDDSQLPKDRFSAERLKGVDSTLKIQPAKLEDSAVYLCASSSSGSRAYEQYFGPGTRLTVT.

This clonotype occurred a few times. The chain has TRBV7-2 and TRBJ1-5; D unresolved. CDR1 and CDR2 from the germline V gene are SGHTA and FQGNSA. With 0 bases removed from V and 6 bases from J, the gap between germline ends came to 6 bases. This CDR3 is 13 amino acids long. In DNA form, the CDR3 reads TGTGCCAGCAGCTTAGCGGAGACTCAGCCCCAGCATTTT. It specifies CASSLAETQPQHF.

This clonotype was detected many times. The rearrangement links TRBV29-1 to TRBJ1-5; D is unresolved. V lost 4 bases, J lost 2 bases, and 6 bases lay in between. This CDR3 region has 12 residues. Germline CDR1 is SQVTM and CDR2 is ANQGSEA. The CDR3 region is CSVGEGNQPQHF. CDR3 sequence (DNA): TGCAGCGTTGGAGAGGGCAATCAGCCCCAGCATTTT.

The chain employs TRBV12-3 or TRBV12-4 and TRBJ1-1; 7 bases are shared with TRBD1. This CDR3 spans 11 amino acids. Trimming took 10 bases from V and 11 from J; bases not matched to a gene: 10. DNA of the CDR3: TGTGCCACCAAGAAACAGGGGCGGGCTTTCTTT. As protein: CATKKQGRAFF.

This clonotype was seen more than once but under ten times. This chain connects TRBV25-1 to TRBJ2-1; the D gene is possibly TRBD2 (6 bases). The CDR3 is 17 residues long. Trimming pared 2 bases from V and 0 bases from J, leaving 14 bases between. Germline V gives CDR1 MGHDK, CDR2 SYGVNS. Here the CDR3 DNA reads TGTGCCAGCAGTGAAAATTTCGGCGGGGACTCCTACAATGAGCAGTTCTTC. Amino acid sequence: CASSENFGGDSYNEQFF.

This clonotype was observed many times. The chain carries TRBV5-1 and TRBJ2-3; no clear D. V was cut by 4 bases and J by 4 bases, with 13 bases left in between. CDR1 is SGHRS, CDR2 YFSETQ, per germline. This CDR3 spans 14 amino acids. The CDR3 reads CASSDGIPPDTQYF. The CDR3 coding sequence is TGCGCCAGCAGCGATGGGATTCCGCCAGATACGCAGTATTTT. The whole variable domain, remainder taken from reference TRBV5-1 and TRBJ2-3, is KAGVTQTPRYLIKTRGQQVTLSCSPISGHRSVSWYQQTPGQGLQFLFEYFSETQRNKGNFPGRFSGRQFSNSRSEMNVSTLELGDSALYLCASSDGIPPDTQYFGPGTRLTVL.

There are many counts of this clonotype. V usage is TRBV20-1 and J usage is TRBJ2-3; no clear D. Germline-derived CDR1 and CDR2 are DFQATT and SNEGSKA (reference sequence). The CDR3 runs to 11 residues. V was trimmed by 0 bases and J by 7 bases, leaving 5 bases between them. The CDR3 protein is CSARDSNTQYF. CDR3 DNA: TGCAGTGCTAGAGACAGTAATACGCAGTATTTT.

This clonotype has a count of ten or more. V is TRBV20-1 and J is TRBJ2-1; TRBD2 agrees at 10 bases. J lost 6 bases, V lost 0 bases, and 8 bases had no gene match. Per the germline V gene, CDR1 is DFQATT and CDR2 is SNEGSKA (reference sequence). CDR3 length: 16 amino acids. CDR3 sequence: CSARDGRLAGINEQFF. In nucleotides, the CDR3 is TGCAGTGCTAGAGACGGCAGACTAGCGGGTATCAATGAGCAGTTCTTC.

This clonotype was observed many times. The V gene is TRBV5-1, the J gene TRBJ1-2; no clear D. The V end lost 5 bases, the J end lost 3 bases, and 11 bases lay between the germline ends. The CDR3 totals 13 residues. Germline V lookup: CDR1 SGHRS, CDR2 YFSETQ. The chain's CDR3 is CASRGTADYGYTF. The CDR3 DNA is TGCGCCAGCAGGGGAACAGCGGACTATGGCTACACCTTC.

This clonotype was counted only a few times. The CDR3 reads CATSLGTYDQPQHF. DNA for the CDR3: TGTGCCACCAGCTTAGGGACATACGACCAGCCCCAGCATTTT. The chain combines TRBV15 with TRBJ1-5; a weak D match, TRBD1 (6 bases). CDR3 size: 14 residues. Germline values: CDR1 LNHNV, CDR2 YYDKDF (reference sequence). V dropped 5 bases and J dropped 7 bases, with 15 bases sitting between them.

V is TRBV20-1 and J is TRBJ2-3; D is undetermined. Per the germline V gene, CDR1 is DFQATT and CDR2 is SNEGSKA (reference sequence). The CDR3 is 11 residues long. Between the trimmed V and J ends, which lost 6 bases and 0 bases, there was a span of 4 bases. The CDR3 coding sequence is TGCAGTGCCAAGAGCACAGATACGCAGTATTTT. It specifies CSAKSTDTQYF.

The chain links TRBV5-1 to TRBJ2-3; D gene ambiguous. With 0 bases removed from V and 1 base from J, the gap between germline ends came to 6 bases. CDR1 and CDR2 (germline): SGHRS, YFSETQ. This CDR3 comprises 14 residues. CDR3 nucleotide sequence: TGCGCCAGCAGCTTGGCAGACCGCACAGATACGCAGTATTTT. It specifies CASSLADRTDTQYF.

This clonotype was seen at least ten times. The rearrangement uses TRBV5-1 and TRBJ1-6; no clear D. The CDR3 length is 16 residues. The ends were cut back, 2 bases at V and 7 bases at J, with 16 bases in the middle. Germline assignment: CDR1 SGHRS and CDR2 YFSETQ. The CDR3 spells CASSLAMGSVNSPLHF. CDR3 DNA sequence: TGCGCCAGCAGCTTAGCGATGGGGTCTGTGAATTCACCCCTCCACTTT.

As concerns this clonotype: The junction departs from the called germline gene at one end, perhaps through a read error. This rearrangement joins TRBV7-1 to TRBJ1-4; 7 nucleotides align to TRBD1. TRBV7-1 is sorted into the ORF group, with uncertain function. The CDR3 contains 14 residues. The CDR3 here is CASSSGQDNGKLFF. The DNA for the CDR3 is TGTGCCAGCAGCTCCGGACAGGATAATGGAAAACTGTTTTTT.

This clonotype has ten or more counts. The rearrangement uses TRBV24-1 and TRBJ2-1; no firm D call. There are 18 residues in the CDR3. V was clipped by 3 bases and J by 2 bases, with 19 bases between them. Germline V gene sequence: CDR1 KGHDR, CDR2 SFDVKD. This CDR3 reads CATSDPRRGRATYNEQFF. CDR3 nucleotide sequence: TGTGCCACCAGTGATCCCCGGCGTGGAAGGGCTACCTACAATGAGCAGTTCTTC.

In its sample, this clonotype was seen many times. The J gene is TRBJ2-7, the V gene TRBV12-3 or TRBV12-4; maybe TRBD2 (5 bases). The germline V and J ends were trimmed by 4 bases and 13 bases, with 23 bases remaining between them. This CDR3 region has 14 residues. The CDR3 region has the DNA TGTGCCAGCAGTTCCGGGATACCCACCCTCGGAAGTTACTTC. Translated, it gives CASSSGIPTLGSYF.

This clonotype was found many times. The CDR3 sequence is CSVTQGAPGGYTF. The CDR3 coding sequence is TGCAGCGTGACACAGGGAGCTCCGGGCGGCTACACCTTC. V usage is TRBV29-1 and J usage is TRBJ1-2, with D tentatively TRBD1 (6 bases). Germline CDR1 reads SQVTM; CDR2 reads ANQGSEA. The CDR3 has 13 amino acids. V was pared by 6 bases and J by 8 bases, with 19 bases between.

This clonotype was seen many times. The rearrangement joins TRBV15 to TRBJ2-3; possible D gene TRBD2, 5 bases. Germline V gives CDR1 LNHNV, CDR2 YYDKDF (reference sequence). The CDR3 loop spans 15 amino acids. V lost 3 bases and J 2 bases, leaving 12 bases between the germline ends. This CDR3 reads CATSRGDTTTDTQYF. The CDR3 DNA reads TGTGCCACCAGCAGGGGAGACACTACCACAGATACGCAGTATTTT.

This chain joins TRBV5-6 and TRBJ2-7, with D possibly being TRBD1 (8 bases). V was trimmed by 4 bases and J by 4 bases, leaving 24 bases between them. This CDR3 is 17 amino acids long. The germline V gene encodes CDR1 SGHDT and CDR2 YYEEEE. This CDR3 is CASSGGRAGRQGYEQYF. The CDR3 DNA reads TGTGCCAGCAGCGGGGGGAGGGCCGGGAGACAGGGGTACGAGCAGTACTTC.

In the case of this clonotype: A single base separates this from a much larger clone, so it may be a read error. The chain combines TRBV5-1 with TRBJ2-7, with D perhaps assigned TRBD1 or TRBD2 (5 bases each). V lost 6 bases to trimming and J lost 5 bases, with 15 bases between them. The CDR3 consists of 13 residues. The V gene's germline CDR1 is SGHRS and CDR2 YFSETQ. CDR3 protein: CASNREGFDEQYF. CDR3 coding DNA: TGCGCCAGCAACCGAGAGGGGTTCGACGAGCAGTACTTC.

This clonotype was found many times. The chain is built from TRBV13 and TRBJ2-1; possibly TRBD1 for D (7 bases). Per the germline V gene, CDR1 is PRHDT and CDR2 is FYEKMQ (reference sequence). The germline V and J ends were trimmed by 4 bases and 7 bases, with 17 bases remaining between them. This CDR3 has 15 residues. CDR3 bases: TGTGCCAGCAGCTCAACCCGGCAGGGGGGAAATGAGCAGTTCTTC. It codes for CASSSTRQGGNEQFF.

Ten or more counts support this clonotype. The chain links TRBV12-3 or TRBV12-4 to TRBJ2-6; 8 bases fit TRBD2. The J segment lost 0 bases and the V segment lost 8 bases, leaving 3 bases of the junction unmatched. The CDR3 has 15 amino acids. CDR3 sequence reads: CASQTSVSGANVLTF. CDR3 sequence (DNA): TGTGCCAGCCAGACTAGCGTCTCTGGGGCCAACGTCCTGACTTTC.

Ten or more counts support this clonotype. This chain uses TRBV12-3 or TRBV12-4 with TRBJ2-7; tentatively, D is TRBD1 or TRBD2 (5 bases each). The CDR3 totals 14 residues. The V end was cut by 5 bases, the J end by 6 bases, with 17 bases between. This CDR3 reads CASSPRLGEGEQYF. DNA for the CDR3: TGTGCCAGCAGTCCGAGACTGGGGGAAGGCGAGCAGTACTTC.

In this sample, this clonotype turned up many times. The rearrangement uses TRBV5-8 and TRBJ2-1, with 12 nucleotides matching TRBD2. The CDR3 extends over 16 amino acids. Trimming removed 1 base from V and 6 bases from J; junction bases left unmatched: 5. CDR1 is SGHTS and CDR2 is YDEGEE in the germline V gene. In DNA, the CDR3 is TGTGCCAGCAGCTTGCTAGCGGGAGGGTTAATCAATGAGCAGTTCTTC. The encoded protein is CASSLLAGGLINEQFF.

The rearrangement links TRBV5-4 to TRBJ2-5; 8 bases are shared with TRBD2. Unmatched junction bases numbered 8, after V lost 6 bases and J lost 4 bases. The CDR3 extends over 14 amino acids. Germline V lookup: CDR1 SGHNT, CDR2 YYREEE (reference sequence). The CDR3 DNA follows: TGTGCCAGCACCCGGGGGGGGATCTTAGAGACCCAGTACTTC. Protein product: CASTRGGILETQYF.

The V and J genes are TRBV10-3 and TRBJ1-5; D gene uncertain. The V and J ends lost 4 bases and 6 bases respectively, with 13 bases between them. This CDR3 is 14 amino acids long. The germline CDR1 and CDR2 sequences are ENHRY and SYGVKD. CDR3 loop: CAISATDRGQPQHF. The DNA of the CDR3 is TGTGCCATCAGTGCGACGGATCGTGGTCAGCCCCAGCATTTT.

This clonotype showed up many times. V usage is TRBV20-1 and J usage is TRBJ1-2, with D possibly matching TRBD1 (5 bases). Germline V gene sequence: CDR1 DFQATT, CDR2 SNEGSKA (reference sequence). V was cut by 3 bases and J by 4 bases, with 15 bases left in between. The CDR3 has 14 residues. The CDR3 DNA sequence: TGCAGTGCTAGCCCAGCAGGGTTCGGCTATGGCTACACCTTC. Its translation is CSASPAGFGYGYTF.

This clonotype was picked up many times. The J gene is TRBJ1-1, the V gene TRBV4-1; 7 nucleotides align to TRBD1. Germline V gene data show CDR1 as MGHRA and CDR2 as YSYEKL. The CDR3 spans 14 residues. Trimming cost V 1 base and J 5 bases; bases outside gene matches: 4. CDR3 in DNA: TGCGCCAGCAGCCAAGTACAGGGGACAACTGAAGCTTTCTTT. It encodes CASSQVQGTTEAFF.